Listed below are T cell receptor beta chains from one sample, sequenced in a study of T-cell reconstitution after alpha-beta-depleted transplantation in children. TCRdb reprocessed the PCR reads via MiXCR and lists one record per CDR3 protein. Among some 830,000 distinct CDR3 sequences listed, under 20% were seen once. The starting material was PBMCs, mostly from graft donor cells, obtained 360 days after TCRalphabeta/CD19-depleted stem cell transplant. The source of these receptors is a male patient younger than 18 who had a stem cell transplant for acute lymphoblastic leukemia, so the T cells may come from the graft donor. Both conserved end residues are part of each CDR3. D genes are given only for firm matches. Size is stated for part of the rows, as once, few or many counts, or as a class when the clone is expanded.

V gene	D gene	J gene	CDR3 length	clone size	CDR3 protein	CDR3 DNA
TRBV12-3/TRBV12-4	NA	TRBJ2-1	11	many	CASRRLSNSFF	TGTGCCAGCAGAAGGTTGAGCAATTCATTCTTC
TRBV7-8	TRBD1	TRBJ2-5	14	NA	CASSMLTGKETQYF	TGTGCCAGCAGCATGCTGACAGGGAAAGAGACCCAGTACTTC
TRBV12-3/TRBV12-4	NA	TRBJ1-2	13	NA	CASSTRGAGGYTF	TGTGCCAGCAGTACCAGAGGGGCGGGAGGCTACACCTTC
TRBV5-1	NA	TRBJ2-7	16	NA	CASSLSGQTGGYEQYF	TGCGCCAGCAGCTTGTCGGGACAAACGGGAGGCTACGAGCAGTACTTC
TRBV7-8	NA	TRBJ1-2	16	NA	CASSSLDSLFNYGYTF	TGTGCCAGCAGCTCTCTAGACAGTCTTTTTAACTATGGCTACACCTTC
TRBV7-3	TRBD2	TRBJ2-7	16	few	CASSPRAGTSSYEQYF	TGTGCCAGCAGCCCACGGGCAGGGACTAGTTCCTACGAGCAGTACTTC
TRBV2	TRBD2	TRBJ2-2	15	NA	CASQVLAVNTGELFF	TGTGCCAGCCAGGTACTAGCGGTCAACACCGGGGAGCTGTTTTTT
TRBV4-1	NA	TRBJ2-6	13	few	CASSKTGANVLTF	TGCGCCAGCAGCAAGACTGGGGCCAACGTCCTGACTTTC
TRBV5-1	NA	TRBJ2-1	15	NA	CASRSRTLTSNEQFF	TGCGCCAGCAGGTCCCGGACCCTTACCAGCAATGAGCAGTTCTTC
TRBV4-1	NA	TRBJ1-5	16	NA	CASSQDPVYSNQPQHF	TGCGCCAGCAGCCAAGATCCCGTTTATAGCAATCAGCCCCAGCATTTT
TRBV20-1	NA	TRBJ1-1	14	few	CSARTGGGNTEAFF	TGCAGTGCTAGAACAGGCGGTGGGAACACTGAAGCTTTCTTT
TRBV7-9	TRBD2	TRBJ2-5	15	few	CASSLSRTSGETQYF	TGTGCCAGCAGCTTAAGTCGGACTAGCGGAGAGACCCAGTACTTC
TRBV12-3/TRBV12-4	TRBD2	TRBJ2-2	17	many	CASSRTSGRLNTGELFF	TGTGCCAGCAGTAGGACTAGCGGGAGATTGAACACCGGGGAGCTGTTTTTT
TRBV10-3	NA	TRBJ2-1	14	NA	CAISSRDAYNEQFF	TGTGCCATCAGCTCCAGGGACGCCTACAATGAGCAGTTCTTC
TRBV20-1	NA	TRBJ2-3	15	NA	CSATNRRYSTDTQYF	TGCAGTGCCACCAATAGACGCTATAGCACAGATACGCAGTATTTT
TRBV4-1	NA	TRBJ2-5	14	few	CASSQDQGLETQYF	TGCGCCAGCAGCCAAGATCAGGGGTTGGAGACCCAGTACTTC
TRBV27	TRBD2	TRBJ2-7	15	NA	CASSPGSLAGREQYF	TGTGCCAGCAGTCCTGGATCACTAGCGGGACGCGAGCAGTACTTC
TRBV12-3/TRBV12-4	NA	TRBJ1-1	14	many	CASRPTAMNTEAFF	TGTGCCAGCAGGCCGACAGCGATGAACACTGAAGCTTTCTTT
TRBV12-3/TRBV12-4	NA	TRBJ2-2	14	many	CASSLRASTGELFF	TGTGCCAGCAGTCTCAGGGCCAGCACCGGGGAGCTGTTTTTT
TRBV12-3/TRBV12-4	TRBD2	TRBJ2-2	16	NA	CASSPQTSPVAGELFF	TGTGCCAGCAGTCCCCAGACTAGCCCGGTTGCCGGGGAGCTGTTTTTT
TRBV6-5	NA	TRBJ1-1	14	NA	CASRMVRGGAEAFF	TGTGCCAGCAGGATGGTACGTGGAGGGGCTGAAGCTTTCTTT
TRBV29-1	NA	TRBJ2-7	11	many	CSVGSVYEQYF	TGCAGCGTTGGTTCGGTTTACGAGCAGTACTTC
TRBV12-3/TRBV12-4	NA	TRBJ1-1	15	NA	CASSPPWTDGAEAFF	TGTGCCAGCAGTCCCCCTTGGACAGACGGCGCTGAAGCTTTCTTT
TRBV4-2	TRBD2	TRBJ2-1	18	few	CASSQGQGTSGSSDEQFF	TGTGCCAGCAGCCAAGGACAGGGAACTAGCGGGAGTAGCGATGAGCAGTTCTTC
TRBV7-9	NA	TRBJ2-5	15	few	CASSLAALAKETQYF	TGTGCCAGCAGCTTAGCAGCCCTAGCGAAGGAGACCCAGTACTTC
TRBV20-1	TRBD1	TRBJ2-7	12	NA	CSATDRAYEQYF	TGCAGTGCGACGGACAGGGCCTACGAGCAGTACTTC
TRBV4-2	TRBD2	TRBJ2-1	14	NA	CASSQGSGDGEQFF	TGTGCCAGCAGCCAAGGGAGCGGGGACGGTGAGCAGTTCTTC
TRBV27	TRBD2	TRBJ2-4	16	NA	CASGLAGGVAKNIQYF	TGTGCCAGCGGACTAGCGGGAGGTGTGGCCAAAAACATTCAGTACTTC
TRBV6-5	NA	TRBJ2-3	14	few	CASSYSTTKDTQYF	TGTGCCAGCAGTTACTCCACTACTAAAGATACGCAGTATTTT
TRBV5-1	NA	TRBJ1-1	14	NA	CASSWWALNTEAYF	TGCGCCAGCAGCTGGTGGGCCTTGAACACTGAAGCTTACTTT
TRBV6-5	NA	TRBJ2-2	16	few	CASSYSGLSQVGELFF	TGTGCCAGCAGTTACTCAGGGTTGAGCCAGGTCGGGGAGCTGTTTTTT